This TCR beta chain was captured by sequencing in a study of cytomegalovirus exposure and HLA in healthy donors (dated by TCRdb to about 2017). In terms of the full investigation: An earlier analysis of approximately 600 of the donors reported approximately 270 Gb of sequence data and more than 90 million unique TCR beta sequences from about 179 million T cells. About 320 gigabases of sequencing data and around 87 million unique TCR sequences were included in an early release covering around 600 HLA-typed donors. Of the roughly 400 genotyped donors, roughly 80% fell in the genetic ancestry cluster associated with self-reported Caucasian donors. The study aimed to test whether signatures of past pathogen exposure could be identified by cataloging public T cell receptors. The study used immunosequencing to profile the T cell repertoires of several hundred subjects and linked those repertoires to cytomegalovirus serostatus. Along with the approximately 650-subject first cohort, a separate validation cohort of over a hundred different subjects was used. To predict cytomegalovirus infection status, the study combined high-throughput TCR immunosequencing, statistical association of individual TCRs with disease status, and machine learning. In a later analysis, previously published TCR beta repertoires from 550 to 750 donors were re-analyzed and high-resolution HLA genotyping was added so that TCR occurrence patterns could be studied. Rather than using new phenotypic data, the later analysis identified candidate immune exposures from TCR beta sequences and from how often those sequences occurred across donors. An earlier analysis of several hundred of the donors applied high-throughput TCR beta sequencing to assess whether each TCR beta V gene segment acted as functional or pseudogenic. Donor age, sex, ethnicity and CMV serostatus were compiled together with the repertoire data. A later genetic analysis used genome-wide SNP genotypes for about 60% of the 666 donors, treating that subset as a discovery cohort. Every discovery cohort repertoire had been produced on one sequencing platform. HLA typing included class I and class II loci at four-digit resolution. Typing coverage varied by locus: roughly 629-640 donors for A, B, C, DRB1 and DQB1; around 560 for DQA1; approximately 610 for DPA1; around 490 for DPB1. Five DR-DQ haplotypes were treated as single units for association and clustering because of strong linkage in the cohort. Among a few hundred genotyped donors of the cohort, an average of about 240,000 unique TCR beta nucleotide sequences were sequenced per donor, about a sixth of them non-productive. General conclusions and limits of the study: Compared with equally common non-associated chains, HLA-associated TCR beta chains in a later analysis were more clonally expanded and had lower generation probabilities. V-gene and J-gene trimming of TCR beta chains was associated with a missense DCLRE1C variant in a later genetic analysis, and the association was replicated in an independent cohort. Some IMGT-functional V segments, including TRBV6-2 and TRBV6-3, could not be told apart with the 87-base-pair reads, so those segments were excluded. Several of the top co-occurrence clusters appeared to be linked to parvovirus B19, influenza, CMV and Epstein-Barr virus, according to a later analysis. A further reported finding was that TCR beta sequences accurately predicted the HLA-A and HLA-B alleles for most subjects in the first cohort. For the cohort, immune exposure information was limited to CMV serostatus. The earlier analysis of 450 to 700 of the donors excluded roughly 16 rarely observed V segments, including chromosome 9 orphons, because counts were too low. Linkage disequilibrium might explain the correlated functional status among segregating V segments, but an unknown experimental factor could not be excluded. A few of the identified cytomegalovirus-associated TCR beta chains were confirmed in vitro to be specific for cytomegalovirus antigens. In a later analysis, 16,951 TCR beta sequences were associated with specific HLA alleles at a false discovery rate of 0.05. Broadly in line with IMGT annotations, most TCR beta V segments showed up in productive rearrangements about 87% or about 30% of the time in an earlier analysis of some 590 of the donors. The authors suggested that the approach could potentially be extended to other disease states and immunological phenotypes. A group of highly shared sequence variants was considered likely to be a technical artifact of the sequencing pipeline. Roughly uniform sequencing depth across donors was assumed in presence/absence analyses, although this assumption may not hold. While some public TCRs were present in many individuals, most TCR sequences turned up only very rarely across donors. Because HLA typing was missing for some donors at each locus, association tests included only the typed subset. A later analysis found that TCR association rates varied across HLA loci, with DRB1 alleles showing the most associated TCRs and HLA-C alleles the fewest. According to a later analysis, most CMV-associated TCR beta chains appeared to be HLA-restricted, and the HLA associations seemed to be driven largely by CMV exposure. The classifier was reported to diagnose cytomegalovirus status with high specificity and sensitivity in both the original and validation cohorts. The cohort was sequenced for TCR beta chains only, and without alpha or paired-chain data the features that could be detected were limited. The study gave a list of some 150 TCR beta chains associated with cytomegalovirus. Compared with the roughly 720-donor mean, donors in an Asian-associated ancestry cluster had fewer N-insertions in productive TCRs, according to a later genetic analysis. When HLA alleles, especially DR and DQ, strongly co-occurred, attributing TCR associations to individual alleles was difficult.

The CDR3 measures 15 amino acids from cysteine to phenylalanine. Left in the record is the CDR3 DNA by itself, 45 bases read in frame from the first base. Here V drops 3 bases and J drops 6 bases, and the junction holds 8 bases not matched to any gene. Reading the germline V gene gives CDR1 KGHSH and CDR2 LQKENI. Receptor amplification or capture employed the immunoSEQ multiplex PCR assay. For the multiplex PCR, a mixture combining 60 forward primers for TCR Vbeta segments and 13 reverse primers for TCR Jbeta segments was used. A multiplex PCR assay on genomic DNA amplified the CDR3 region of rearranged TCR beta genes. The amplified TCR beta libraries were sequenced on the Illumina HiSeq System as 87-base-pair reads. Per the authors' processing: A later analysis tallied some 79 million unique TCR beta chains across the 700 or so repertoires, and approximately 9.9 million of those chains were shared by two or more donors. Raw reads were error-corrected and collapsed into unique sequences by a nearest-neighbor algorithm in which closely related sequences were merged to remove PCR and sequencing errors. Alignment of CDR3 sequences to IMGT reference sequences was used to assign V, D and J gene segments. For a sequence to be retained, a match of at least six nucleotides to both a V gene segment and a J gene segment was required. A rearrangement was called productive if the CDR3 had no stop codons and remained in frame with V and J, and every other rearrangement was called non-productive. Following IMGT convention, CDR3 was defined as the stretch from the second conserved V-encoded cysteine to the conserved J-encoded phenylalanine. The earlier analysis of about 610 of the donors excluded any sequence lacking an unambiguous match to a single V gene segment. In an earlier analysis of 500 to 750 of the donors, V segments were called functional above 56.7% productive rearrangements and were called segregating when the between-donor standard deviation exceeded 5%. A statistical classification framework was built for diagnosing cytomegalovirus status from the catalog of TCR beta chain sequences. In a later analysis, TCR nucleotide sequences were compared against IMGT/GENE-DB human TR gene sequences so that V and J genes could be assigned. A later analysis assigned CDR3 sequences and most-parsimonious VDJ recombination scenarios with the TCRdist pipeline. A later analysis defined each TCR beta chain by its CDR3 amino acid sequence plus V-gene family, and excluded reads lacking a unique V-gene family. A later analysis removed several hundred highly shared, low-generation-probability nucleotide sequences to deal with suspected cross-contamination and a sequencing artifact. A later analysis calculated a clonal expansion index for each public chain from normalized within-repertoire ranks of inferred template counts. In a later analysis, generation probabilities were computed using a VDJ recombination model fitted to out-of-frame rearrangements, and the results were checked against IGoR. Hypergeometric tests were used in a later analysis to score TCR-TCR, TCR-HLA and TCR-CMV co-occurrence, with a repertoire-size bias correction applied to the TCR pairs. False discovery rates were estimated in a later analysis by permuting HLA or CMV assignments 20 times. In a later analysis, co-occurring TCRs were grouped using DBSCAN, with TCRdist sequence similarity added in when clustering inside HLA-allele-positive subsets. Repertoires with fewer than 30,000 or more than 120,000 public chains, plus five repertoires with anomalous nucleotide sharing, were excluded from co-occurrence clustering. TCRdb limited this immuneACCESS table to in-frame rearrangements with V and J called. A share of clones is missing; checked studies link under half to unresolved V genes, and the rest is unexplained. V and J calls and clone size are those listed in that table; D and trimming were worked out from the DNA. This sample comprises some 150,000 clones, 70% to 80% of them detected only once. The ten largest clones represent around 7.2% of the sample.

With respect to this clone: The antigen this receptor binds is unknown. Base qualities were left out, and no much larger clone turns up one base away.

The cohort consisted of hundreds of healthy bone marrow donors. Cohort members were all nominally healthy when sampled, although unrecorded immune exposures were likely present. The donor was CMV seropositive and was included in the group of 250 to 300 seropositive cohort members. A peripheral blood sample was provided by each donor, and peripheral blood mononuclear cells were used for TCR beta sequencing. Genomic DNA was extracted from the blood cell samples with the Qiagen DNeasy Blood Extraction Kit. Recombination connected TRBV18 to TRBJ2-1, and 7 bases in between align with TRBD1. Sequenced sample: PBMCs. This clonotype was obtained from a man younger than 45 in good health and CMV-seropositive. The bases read TGTGCCAGCTCACCGGGACAGACCCTCGGCAATGAGCAGTTCTTC. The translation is CASSPGQTLGNEQFF. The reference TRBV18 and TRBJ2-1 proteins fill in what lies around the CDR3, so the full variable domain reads NAGVMQNPRHLVRRRGQEARLRCSPMKGHSHVYWYRQLPEEGLKFMVYLQKENIIDESGMPKERFSAEFPKEGPSILRIQQVVRGDSAAYFCASSPGQTLGNEQFFGPGTRLTVL.